These 6 T cell receptor beta chains were all obtained from the same sample, sequenced in a study of graft-versus-host responses after intestinal transplantation. Assay used: immunoSEQ multiplex PCR; TCRdb lists only in-frame clones, some missing. The sample has 99,000 or so clones; roughly nine tenths are singletons. These receptors have no identified antigens. Specimen: unstimulated CD4+ T cells sorted from spleen or lymph node cells, collected before intestinal transplant. The receptors here all came from a human donor who received an intestinal transplant.

The chain joins TRBV28 to TRBJ1-5; TRBD1 matches at 8 bases. V gave up 1 base and J gave up 2 bases; unmatched junction bases: 4. This CDR3 spans 16 amino acids. The germline V gene encodes CDR1 MDHEN and CDR2 SYDVKM. For the CDR3, the DNA is TGTGCCAGCAGTTTATACAGGGGGAATCGCAATCAGCCCCAGCATTTT. This sequence encodes CASSLYRGNRNQPQHF.

The rearrangement joins TRBV29-1 to TRBJ2-7; D possibly corresponds to TRBD2 (5 bases). Trimming pared 0 bases from V and 6 bases from J, leaving 15 bases between. Germline V gives CDR1 SQVTM, CDR2 ANQGSEA. This CDR3 has 14 residues. Here the CDR3 reads CSVEDTAATGEQYF. The DNA of the CDR3 is TGCAGCGTTGAAGATACAGCGGCTACGGGCGAGCAGTACTTC.

The rearrangement uses TRBV19 and TRBJ1-1; D might be TRBD1 (5 bases). Trimming left V 1 base short and J 6 bases short, with 15 bases between. The CDR3 totals 15 residues. Germline V gene sequence: CDR1 LNHDA, CDR2 SQIVND (reference sequence). In DNA form, the CDR3 reads TGTGCCAGTAGTATAGGCAGATGGGGCCGAGCTGAAGCTTTCTTT. It codes for CASSIGRWGRAEAFF.

This clone was seen a single time. V gene TRBV5-6 combines with J gene TRBJ2-5; either TRBD1 or TRBD2 may supply D (6 bases each). The CDR3 sequence is 14 residues long. CDR1 is SGHDT and CDR2 is YYEEEE in the germline V gene. V lost 0 bases and J 5 bases, leaving 11 bases between the germline ends. The CDR3 is CASSLAGAGETQYF. CDR3 sequence (DNA): TGTGCCAGCAGCTTGGCAGGGGCGGGGGAGACCCAGTACTTC.

CDR3 amino acids: CASSWEGLDQPQHF. CDR3 bases: TGTGCCAGCAGCTGGGAGGGGTTGGATCAGCCCCAGCATTTT. V and J are TRBV4-2 and TRBJ1-5; a weak D match, TRBD1 (5 bases). Germline CDR1 and CDR2: LGHNA and YNFKEQ. The length of the CDR3 is 14 residues. Trimming removed 5 bases at V and 5 bases at J, with 13 bases between.

This clone came up once. This chain joins TRBV12-5 and TRBJ1-3; D gene ambiguous. The germline V and J ends were trimmed by 6 bases and 0 bases, with 15 bases remaining between them. Germline V gene lookup returns CDR1 LGHNT and CDR2 FRNRAP. This CDR3 is built from 16 residues. CDR3 DNA: TGTGCTAGTGGAATGAGGCAGTTCCTCTCTGGAAACACCATATATTTT. Its protein is CASGMRQFLSGNTIYF.